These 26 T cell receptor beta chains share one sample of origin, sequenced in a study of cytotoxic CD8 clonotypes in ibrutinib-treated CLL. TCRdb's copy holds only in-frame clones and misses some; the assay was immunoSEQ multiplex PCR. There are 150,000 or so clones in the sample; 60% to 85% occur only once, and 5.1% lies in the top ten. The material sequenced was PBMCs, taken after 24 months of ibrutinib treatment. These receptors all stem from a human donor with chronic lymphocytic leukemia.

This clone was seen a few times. CDR3 coding DNA: TGCGCCAGCAGCTTGGTCGTCCAAGCGGTGCAGTACTTC. Protein: CASSLVVQAVQYF. This chain joins TRBV5-1 and TRBJ2-4; D perhaps matches TRBD2 (5 bases). V gave up 0 bases and J gave up 13 bases, with 14 bases separating them. The CDR3 totals 13 residues. Per germline, CDR1 SGHRS and CDR2 YFSETQ.

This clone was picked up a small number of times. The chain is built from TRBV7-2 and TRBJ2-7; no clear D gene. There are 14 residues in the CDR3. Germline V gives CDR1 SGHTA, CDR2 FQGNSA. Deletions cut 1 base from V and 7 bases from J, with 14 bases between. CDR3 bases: TGTGCCAGCAGCTTAGAGGAAGGGTTTGGGGAGCAGTACTTC. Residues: CASSLEEGFGEQYF.

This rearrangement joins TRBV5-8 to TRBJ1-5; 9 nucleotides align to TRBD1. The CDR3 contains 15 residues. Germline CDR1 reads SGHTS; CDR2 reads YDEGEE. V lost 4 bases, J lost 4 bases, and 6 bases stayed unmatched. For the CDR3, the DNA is TGTGCCAGCAGCCCGGACAGGGGCCCTAATCAGCCCCAGCATTTT. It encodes CASSPDRGPNQPQHF. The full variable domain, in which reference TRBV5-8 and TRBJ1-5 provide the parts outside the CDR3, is EAGVTQSPTHLIKTRGQQATLRCSPISGHTSVYWYQQALGLGLQFLLWYDEGEERNRGNFPPRFSGRQFPNYSSELNVNALELEDSALYLCASSPDRGPNQPQHFGDGTRLSIL.

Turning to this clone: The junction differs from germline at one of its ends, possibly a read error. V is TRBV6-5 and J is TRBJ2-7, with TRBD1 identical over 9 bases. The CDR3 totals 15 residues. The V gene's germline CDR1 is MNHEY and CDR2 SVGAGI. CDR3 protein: CATSGRDRGSYEQYF. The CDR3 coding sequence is TGTGCCACCAGTGGCCGCGACAGGGGGTCCTACGAGCAGTACTTC.

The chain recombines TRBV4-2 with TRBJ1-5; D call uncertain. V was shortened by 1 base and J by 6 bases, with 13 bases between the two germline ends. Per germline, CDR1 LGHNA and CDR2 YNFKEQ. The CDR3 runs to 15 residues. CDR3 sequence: CASSQVITNAQPQHF. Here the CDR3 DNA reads TGTGCCAGCAGCCAAGTTATCACCAACGCTCAGCCCCAGCATTTT.

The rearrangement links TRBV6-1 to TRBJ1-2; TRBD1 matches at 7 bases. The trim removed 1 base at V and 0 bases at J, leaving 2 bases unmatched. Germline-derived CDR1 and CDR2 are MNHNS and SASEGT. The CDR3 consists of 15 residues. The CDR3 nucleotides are TGTGCCAGCAGTGAAGAGGGGGCGCCTAACTATGGCTACACCTTC. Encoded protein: CASSEEGAPNYGYTF.

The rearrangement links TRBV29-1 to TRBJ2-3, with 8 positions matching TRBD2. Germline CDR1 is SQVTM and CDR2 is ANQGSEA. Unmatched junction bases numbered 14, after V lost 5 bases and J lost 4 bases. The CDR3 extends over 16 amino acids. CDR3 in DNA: TGCAGCGTTACCCGATCGGGGGGGGTTGGGGCAGATACGCAGTATTTT. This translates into CSVTRSGGVGADTQYF.

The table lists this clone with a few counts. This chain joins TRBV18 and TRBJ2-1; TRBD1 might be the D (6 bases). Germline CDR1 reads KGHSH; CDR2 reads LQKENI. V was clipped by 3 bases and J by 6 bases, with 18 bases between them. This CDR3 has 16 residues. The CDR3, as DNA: TGTGCCAGCTCACCCCGCACGGCAGGGGATGCCAATGAGCAGTTCTTC. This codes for CASSPRTAGDANEQFF.

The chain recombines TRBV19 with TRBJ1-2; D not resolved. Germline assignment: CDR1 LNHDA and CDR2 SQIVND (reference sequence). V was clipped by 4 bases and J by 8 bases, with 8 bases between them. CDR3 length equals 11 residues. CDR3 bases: TGTGCCAGTAGTAAAGGAGGCGGCTACACCTTC. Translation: CASSKGGGYTF.

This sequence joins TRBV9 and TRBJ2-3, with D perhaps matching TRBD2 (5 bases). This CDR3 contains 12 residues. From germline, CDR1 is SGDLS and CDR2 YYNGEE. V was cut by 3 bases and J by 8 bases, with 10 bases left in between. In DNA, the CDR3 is TGTGCCAGCAGCGCGGGATCCCGTACGCAGTATTTT. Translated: CASSAGSRTQYF.

CDR3: CASSTPGRREGYTF. The CDR3 region has the DNA TGTGCCAGTAGTACCCCCGGGCGCCGGGAGGGCTACACCTTC. This sequence joins TRBV19 and TRBJ1-2; no firm D call. The CDR3 is 14 residues long. Germline CDR1 and CDR2: LNHDA and SQIVND (reference sequence). V gave up 4 bases and J gave up 8 bases, with 17 bases separating them.

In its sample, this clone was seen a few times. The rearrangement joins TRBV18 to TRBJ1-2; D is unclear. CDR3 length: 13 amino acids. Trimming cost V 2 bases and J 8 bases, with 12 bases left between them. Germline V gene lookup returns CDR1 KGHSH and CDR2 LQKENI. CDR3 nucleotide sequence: TGTGCCAGCTCACCAAGCGAAGGGCGCGGCTACACCTTC. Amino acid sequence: CASSPSEGRGYTF.

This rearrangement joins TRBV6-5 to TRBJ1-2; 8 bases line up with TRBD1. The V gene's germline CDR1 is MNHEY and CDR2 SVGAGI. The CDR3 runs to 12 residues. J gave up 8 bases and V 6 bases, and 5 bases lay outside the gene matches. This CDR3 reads CASRANRGGYTF. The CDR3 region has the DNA TGTGCCAGCAGGGCCAACAGGGGGGGCTACACCTTC.

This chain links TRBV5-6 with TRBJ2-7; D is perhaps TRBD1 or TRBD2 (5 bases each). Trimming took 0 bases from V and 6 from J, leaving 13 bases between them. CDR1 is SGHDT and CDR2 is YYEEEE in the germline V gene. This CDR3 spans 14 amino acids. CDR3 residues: CASSLAGAGLEQYF. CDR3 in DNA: TGTGCCAGCAGCTTGGCCGGGGCCGGACTCGAGCAGTACTTC.

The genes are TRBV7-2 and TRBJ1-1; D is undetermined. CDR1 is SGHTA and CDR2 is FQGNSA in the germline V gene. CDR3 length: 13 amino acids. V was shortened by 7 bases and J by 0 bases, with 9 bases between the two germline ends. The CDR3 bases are TGTGCCAGCACTCTCACCATGAACACTGAAGCTTTCTTT. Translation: CASTLTMNTEAFF.

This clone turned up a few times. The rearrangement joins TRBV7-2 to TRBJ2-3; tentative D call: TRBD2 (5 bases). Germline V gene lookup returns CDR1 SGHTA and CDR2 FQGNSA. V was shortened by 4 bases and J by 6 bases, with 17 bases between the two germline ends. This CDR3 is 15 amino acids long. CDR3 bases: TGTGCCAGCAGCTCCCCGGCGGGTGTCGTGGATACGCAGTATTTT. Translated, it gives CASSSPAGVVDTQYF.

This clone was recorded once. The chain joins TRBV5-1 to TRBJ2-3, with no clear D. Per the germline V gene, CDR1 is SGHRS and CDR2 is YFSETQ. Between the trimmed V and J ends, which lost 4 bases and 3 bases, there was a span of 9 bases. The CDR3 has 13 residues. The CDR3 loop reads CASSPVGTDTQYF. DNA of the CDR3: TGCGCCAGCAGCCCGGTGGGGACAGATACGCAGTATTTT.

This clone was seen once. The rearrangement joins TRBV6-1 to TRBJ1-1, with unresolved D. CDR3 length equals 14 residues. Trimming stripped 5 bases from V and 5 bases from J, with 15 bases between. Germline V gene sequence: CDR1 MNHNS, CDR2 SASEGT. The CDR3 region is CASSKAPPATEAFF. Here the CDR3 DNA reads TGTGCCAGCAGTAAGGCCCCGCCTGCGACTGAAGCTTTCTTT.

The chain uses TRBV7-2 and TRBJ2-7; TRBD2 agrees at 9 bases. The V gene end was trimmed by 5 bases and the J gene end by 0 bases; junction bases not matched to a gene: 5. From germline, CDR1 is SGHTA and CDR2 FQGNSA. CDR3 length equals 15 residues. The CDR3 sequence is CASSPRGGSSYEQYF. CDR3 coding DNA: TGTGCCAGCAGCCCGCGGGGGGGCAGCTCCTACGAGCAGTACTTC.

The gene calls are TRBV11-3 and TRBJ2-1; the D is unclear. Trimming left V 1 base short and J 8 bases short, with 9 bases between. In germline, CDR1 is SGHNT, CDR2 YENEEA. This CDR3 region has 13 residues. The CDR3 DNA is TGTGCCAGCAGCTTAGGGCCCGACGATGAGCAGTTCTTC. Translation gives CASSLGPDDEQFF.

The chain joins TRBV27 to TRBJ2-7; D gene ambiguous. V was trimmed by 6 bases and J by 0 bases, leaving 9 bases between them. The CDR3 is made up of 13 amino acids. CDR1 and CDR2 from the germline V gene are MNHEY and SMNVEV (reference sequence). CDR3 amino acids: CASSRRPSYEQYF. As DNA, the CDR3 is TGTGCCAGCAGCCGACGACCCTCCTACGAGCAGTACTTC.

The CDR3 DNA is TGTGCCAGCAGTTACGCTGGGGGCTACAATGAGCAGTTCTTC. The encoded protein is CASSYAGGYNEQFF. The chain combines TRBV6-5 with TRBJ2-1, with D perhaps assigned TRBD1 or TRBD2 (5 bases each). Trimming removed 2 bases from V and 3 bases from J, with 8 bases in between. The CDR3 consists of 14 residues. CDR1 is MNHEY, CDR2 SVGAGI, per germline.

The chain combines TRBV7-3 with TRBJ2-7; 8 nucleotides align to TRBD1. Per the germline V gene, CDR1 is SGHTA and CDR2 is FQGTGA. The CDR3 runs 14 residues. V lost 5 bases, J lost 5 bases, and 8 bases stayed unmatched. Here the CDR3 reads CASSPTGQGNEQYF. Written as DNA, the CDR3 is TGTGCCAGCAGCCCCACCGGACAGGGCAACGAGCAGTACTTC.

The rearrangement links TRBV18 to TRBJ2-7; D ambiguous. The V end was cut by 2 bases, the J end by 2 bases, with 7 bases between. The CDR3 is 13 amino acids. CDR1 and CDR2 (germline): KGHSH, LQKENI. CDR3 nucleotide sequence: TGTGCCAGCTCACCATCAGAGGCCTACGAGCAGTACTTC. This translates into CASSPSEAYEQYF.

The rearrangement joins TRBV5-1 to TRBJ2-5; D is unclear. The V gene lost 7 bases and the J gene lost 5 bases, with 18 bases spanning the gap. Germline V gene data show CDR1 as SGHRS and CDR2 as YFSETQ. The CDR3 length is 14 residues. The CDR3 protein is CASHLPGQAETQYF. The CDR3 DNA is TGCGCCAGCCATTTACCCGGGCAGGCGGAGACCCAGTACTTC.

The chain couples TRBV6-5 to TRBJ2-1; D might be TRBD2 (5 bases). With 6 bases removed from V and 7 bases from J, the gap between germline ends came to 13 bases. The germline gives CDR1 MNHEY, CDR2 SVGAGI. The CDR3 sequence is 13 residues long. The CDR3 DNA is TGTGCCAGCAGGGACTCCGCCAGGAATGAGCAGTTCTTC. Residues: CASRDSARNEQFF.